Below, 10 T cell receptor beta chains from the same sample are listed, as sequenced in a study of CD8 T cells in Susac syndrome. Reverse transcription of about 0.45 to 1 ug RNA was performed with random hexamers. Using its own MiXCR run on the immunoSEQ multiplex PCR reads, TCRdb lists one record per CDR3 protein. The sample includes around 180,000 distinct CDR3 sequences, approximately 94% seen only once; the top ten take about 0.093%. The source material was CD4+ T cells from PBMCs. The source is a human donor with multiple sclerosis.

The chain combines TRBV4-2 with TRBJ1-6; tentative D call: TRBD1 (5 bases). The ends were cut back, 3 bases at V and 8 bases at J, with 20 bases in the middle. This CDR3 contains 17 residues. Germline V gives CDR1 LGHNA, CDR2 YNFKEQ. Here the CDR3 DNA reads TGTGCCAGCAGCCATCTAACTTCCGACAGTCCAGATTCACCCCTCCACTTT. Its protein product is CASSHLTSDSPDSPLHF.

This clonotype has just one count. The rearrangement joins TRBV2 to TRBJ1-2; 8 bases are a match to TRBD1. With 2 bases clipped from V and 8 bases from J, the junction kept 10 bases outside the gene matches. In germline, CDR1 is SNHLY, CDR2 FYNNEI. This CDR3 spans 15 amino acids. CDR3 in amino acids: CASSEFTLQGGGYTF. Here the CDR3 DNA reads TGTGCCAGCAGTGAATTCACGTTACAGGGGGGAGGCTACACCTTC.

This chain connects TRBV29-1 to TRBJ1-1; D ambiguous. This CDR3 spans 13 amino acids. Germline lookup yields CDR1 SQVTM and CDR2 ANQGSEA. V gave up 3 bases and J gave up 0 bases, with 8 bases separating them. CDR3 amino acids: CSVEHSLNTEAFF. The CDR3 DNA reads TGCAGCGTTGAGCACTCTCTGAACACTGAAGCTTTCTTT. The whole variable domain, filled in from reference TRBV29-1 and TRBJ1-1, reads SAVISQKPSRDICQRGTSLTIQCQVDSQVTMMFWYRQQPGQSLTLIATANQGSEATYESGFVIDKFPISRPNLTFSTLTVSNMSPEDSSIYLCSVEHSLNTEAFFGQGTRLTVV.

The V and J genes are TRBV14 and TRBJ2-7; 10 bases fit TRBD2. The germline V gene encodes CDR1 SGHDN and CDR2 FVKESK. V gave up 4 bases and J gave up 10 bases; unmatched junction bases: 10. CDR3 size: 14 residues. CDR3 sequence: CASSPWGSGGYQYF. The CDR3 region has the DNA TGTGCCAGCAGCCCCTGGGGTAGCGGGGGGTACCAGTACTTC.

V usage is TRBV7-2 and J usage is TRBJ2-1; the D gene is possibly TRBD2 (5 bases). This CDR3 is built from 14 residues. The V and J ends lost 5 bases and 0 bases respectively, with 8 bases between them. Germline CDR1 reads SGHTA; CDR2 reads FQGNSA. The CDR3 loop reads CASSPRGSYNEQFF. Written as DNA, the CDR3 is TGTGCCAGCAGCCCTCGGGGCTCCTACAATGAGCAGTTCTTC.

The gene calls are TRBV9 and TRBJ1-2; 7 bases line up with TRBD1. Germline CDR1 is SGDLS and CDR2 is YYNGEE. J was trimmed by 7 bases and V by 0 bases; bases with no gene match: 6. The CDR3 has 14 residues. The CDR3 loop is CASSVASGGGGYTF. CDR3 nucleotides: TGTGCCAGCAGCGTAGCTTCAGGGGGAGGTGGCTACACCTTC. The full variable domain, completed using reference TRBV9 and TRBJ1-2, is DSGVTQTPKHLITATGQRVTLRCSPRSGDLSVYWYQQSLDQGLQFLIQYYNGEERAKGNILERFSAQQFPDLHSELNLSSLELGDSALYFCASSVASGGGGYTFGSGTRLTVV.

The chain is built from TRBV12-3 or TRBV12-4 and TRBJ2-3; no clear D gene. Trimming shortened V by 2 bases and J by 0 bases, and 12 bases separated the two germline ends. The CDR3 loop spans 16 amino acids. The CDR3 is CASSLSQILSTDTQYF. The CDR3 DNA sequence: TGTGCCAGCAGTTTAAGCCAGATCCTTAGCACAGATACGCAGTATTTT.

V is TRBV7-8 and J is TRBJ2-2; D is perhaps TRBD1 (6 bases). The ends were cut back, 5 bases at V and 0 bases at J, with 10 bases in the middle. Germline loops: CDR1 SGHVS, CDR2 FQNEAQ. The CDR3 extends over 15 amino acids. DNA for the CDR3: TGTGCCAGCAGCAGGACAGACACGAACACCGGGGAGCTGTTTTTT. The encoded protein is CASSRTDTNTGELFF. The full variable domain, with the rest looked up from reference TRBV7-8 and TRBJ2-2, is GAGVSQSPRYKVAKRGQDVALRCDPISGHVSLFWYQQALGQGPEFLTYFQNEAQLDKSGLPSDRFFAERPEGSVSTLKIQRTQQEDSAVYLCASSRTDTNTGELFFGEGSRLTVL.

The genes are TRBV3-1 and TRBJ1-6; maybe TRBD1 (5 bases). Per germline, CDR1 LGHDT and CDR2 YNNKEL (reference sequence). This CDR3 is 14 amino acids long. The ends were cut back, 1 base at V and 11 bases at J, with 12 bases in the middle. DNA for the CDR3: TGTGCCAGCAGCCAAGCGGACAATTCCCCACCCCTCCACTTT. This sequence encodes CASSQADNSPPLHF. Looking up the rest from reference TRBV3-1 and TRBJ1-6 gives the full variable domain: DTAVSQTPKYLVTQMGNDKSIKCEQNLGHDTMYWYKQDSKKFLKIMFSYNNKELIINETVPNRFSPKSPDKAHLNLHINSLELGDSAVYFCASSQADNSPPLHFGNGTRLTVT.

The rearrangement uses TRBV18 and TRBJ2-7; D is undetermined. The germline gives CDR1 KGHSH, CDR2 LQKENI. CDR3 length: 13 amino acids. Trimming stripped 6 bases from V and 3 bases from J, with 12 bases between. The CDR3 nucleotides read TGTGCCAGCTCTTTATTAGGGATCTACGAGCAGTACTTC. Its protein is CASSLLGIYEQYF. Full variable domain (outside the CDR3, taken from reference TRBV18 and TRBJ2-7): NAGVMQNPRHLVRRRGQEARLRCSPMKGHSHVYWYRQLPEEGLKFMVYLQKENIIDESGMPKERFSAEFPKEGPSILRIQQVVRGDSAAYFCASSLLGIYEQYFGPGTRLTVT.